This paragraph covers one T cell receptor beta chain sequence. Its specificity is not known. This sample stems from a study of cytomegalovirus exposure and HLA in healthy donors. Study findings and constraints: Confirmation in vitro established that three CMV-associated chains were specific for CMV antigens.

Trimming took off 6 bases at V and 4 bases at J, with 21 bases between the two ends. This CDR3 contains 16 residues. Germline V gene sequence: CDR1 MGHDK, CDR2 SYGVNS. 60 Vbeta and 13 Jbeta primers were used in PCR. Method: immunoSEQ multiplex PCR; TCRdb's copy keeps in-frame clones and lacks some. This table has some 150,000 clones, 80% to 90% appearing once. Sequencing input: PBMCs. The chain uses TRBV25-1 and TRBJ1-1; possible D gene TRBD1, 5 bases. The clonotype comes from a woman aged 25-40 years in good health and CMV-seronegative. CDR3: CASRGYDSPRSTEAFF. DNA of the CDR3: TGTGCCAGCAGGGGGTACGACAGTCCCCGTAGCACTGAAGCTTTCTTT.